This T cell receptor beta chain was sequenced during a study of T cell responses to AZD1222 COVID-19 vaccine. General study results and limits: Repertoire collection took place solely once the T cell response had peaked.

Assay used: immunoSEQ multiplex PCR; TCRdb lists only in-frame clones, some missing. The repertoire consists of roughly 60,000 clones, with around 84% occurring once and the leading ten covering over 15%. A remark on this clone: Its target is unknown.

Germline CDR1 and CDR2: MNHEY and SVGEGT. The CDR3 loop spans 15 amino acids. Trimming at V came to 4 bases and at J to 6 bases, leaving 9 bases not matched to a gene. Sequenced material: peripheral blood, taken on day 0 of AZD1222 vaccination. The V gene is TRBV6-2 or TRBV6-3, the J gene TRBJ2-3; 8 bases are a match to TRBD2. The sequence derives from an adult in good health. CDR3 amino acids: CASSFTSGRGDTQYF. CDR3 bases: TGTGCCAGCAGTTTTACTAGCGGAAGGGGCGATACGCAGTATTTT.